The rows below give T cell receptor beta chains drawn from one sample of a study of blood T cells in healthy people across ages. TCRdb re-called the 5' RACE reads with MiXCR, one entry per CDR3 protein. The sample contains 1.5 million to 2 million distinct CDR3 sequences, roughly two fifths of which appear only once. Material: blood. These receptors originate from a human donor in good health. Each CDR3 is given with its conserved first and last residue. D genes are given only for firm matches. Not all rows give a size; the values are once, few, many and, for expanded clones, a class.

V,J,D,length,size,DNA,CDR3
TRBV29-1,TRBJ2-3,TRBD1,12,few,TGCAGCGACAGACAGGGGATCATGACGCAGTATTTT,CSDRQGIMTQYF
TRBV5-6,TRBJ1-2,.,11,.,TGTGCCAGCAGCTTCCGGGACGTCTACACCTTC,CASSFRDVYTF
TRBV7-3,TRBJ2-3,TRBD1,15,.,TGTGCCAGCAGCGCCACGGGACAGAGCACAGATACGCAGTATTTT,CASSATGQSTDTQYF
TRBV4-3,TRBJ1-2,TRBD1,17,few,TGCGCCAGCAGCCCCAGTTCTGGGACAGGGGCAAATTATGGCTACACCTTC,CASSPSSGTGANYGYTF
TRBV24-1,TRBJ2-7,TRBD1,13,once,TGTGCCACCAGCGGGACAGGGAGGTCCGAGCAGTACTTC,CATSGTGRSEQYF
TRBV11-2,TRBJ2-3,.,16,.,TGTGCCAGCAGCTTACGGGGGTCCTTCCCCACAGATACGCAGTATTTT,CASSLRGSFPTDTQYF
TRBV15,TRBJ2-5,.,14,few,TGTGCCACCAGCAGAGGGACAAGCCAAGAGACCCAGTACTTC,CATSRGTSQETQYF
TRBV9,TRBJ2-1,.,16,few,TGTGCCAGCAGCCTCCCCGGGACGGGGGCCCTCAATGAGCAGTTCTTC,CASSLPGTGALNEQFF
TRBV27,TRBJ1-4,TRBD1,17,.,TGTGCCAGCAGTTCCTTAGAGGGGGCGATGGCTAATGAAAAACTGTTTTTT,CASSSLEGAMANEKLFF
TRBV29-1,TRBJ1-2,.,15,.,TGCAGCGTCGCTCAGGTCCTCGTGGCTAACTATGGCTACACCTTC,CSVAQVLVANYGYTF
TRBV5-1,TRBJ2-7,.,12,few,TGCGCCAGCAGTCCTACATTCGCCGAGCAGTACTTC,CASSPTFAEQYF
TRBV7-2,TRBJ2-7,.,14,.,TGTGCCAGCAGCTTACAGCCGAGCTCCTACGAGCAGTACTTC,CASSLQPSSYEQYF
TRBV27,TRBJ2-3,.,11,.,TGTGCCAGCGGGGGTTCCGATACGCAGTATTTT,CASGGSDTQYF
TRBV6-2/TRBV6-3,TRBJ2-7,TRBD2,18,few,TGTGCCAGCAGATCACCGGGACTAGCGGTTACCAGCTCCTACGAGCAGTACTTC,CASRSPGLAVTSSYEQYF
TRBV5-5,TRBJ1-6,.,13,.,TGTGCCAGCAGCCCGCCCTATAATTCACCCCTCCACTTT,CASSPPYNSPLHF
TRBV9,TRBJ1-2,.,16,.,TGTGCCAGCAGCGGGGCTCCCGGGACGGACCGCTATGGCTACACCTTC,CASSGAPGTDRYGYTF
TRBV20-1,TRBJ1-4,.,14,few,TGCAGTGCTAGAGGACAGTCTCCCATAATAAAACTGTTTTTT,CSARGQSPIIKLFF
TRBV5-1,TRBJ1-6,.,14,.,TGCGCCAGCCGCTTAAGACCCAATAATTCACCCCTCCACTTT,CASRLRPNNSPLHF
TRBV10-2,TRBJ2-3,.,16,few,TGCGCCAGCAGTGAGTCGGAGTCCCCAACGGGAGATACGCAGTATTTT,CASSESESPTGDTQYF
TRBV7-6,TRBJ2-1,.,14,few,TGTGCCAGCAGCTTAACAGGGCCCCGAGTCGAGCAGTTCTTC,CASSLTGPRVEQFF
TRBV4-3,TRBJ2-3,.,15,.,TGCGCCAGCAGCCAAGATAGTAGCTACACAGATACGCAGTATTTT,CASSQDSSYTDTQYF
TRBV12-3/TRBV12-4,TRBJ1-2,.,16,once,TGTGCCAGCAGTTTCGGGTGGGGCCGCGGGGGCTATGGCTACACCTTC,CASSFGWGRGGYGYTF
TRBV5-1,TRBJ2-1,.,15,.,TGCGCCAGCAACCCGGACAGCAGCTCCTACAATGAGCAGTTCTTC,CASNPDSSSYNEQFF
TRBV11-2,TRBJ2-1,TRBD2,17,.,TGTGCCAGCAGCTTAGTCTGGTGGGGGGGTGGTGGCAATGAGCAGTTCTTC,CASSLVWWGGGGNEQFF
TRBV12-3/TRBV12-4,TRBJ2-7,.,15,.,TGTGCCAGCAGTCCGCACACGGCAGTGCGAAACGAGCAGTACTTC,CASSPHTAVRNEQYF
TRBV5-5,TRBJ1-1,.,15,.,TGTGCCAGCAGCGGTCCGGGGGCCGGGAACACTGAAGCTTTCTTT,CASSGPGAGNTEAFF
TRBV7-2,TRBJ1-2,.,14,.,TGTGCCAGCAGCTTAATGCCAGAGTATGGTGGCTACACCTTC,CASSLMPEYGGYTF
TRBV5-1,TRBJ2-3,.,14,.,TGCGCCAGCAGCTCACTCGGGGTTGAAGATACGCAGTATTTT,CASSSLGVEDTQYF
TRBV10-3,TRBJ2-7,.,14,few,TGTGCCATCAGGCCACCCGGGGACTCCTACGAGCAGTACTTC,CAIRPPGDSYEQYF
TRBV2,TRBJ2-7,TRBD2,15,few,TGTGCCAGCAGTGAAGGCGGGGGGGCCTCCTACGAGCAGTACTTC,CASSEGGGASYEQYF
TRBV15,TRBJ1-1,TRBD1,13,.,TGTGCCACCAGCCGACAGGGCCCCACTGAAGCTTTCTTT,CATSRQGPTEAFF
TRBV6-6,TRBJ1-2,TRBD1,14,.,TGTGCCAGCAGTCCTAGGGGGCTTGGAAATGGCTACACCTTC,CASSPRGLGNGYTF
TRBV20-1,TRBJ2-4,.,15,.,TGCAGTGCTAGAGAAGGAGTTGGCTCCTACAGTGAGCAGTACTTC,CSAREGVGSYSEQYF
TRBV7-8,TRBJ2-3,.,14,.,TGTGCCAGCAGCTACTTCGCGGAAGCCGATACGCAGTATTTT,CASSYFAEADTQYF
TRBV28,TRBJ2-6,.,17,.,TGTGCCAGCAGTGTTCCGGGACTTTATTCTGGGGCCAACGTCCTGACTTTC,CASSVPGLYSGANVLTF
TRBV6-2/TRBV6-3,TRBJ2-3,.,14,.,TGTGCCAGCAGCCTAAACGGACAGACAGATACGCAGTATTTT,CASSLNGQTDTQYF
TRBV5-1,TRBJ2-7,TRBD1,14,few,TGCGCCAGCAGCTACCGGGACAGGGACAGCGAGCAGTACTTC,CASSYRDRDSEQYF
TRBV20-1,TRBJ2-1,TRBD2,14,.,TGCAGTGCCGAAGGGGCGGGGGGCTACAATGAGCAGTTCTTC,CSAEGAGGYNEQFF
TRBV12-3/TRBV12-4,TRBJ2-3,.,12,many,TGTGCCAGCAGCTATATCACAGATACGCAGTATTTT,CASSYITDTQYF
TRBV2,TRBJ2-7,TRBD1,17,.,TGTGCCAGCAGTCTGGACTTAGACAGGGGGATTGGCTACGAGCAGTACTTC,CASSLDLDRGIGYEQYF
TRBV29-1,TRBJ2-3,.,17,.,TGCAGCGTTGCCCGCCCGGTGTCTGTTCAGCGGTTGGATACGCAGTATTTT,CSVARPVSVQRLDTQYF
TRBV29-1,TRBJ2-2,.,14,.,TGCAGCGTTGAGCGGTCCCCGAACACCGGGGAGCTGTTTTTT,CSVERSPNTGELFF
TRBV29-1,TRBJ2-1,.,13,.,TGCAGCGGACGGGACATGTGGAAGAAAGAGCAGTTCTTC,CSGRDMWKKEQFF
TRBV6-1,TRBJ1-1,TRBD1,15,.,TGTGCCAGCAGTCAACAGGGGGAGGGTGACACTGAAGCTTTCTTT,CASSQQGEGDTEAFF
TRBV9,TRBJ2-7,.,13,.,TGTGCCAGCAGCGCACAGGGTATTAACGAGCAGTACTTC,CASSAQGINEQYF
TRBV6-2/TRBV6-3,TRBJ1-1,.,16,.,TGTGCCAGCAGTTACCCTACGGACAGAGGGAACACTGAAGCTTTCTTT,CASSYPTDRGNTEAFF
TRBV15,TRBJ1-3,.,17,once,TGTGCCACCAGCAGAGAGACGGGACACAGCTCTGGAAACACCATATATTTT,CATSRETGHSSGNTIYF
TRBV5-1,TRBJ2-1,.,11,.,TGCGCCAGCAGCTCCCAGACCAAGCAGTTCTTC,CASSSQTKQFF
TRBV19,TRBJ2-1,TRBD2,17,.,TGTGCCAGTAGTATCGCCCGGACTAGCGGGGGGGCCTATGAGCAGTTCTTC,CASSIARTSGGAYEQFF
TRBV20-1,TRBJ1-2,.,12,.,TGCAGTGCCTATTCGGGAGGCTATGGCTACACCTTC,CSAYSGGYGYTF
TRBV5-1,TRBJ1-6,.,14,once,TGCGCCAGCAGTGAAGAGAACATGGGTACACCCCTCCACTTT,CASSEENMGTPLHF
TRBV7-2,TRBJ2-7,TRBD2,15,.,TGTGCCAGCAGATCCCCCCCACTAGCGAACTACGAGCAGTACTTC,CASRSPPLANYEQYF
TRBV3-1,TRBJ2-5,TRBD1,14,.,TGTGCCAGCAGTCGACACAGGGGGCAGGAGACCCAGTACTTC,CASSRHRGQETQYF
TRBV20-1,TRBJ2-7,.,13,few,TGCAGTGCTCCGGAGACTACTGGATACGAGCAGTACTTC,CSAPETTGYEQYF
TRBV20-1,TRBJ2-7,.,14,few,TGCAGTGCTAGAACGGGATCTGGGCCCTACGAGCAGTACTTC,CSARTGSGPYEQYF
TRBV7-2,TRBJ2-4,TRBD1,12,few,TGTGCCAGCAGCGAAACAGGGGGTATTCAGTACTTC,CASSETGGIQYF